The rows below give T cell receptor beta chains drawn from one sample of a study of cytomegalovirus exposure and HLA in healthy donors. Measured with immunoSEQ multiplex PCR; TCRdb has only the in-frame clones, and not every one. Here the sample spans approximately 110,000 clones, around two thirds being singletons. The specimen was PBMCs. These receptors came from a woman in her thirties or forties in good health and CMV-seropositive. The conserved cysteine and the conserved F or W are not part of the CDR3 here.

v_gene	j_gene	CDR3aa
TRBV10-3	TRBJ2-1	AITGTADNEQF
TRBV15	TRBJ2-2	ATSSLRVNTGELF
TRBV27	TRBJ1-2	ASRPSAGGDYGYT
TRBV10-3	TRBJ2-1	ATVDRKQSQGNEQF
TRBV6-6	TRBJ1-1	ASRNSGGRGETEAF
TRBV5-6	TRBJ1-6	ASSLLGQGISPLH
TRBV4-1	TRBJ2-5	ASSPLWGEETQY
TRBV11-1	TRBJ2-5	ASSYGTSGGTTQY
TRBV7-2	TRBJ2-3	ASSSSSDTQY
TRBV5-4	TRBJ1-6	ASSLGTGRLSPLH
TRBV10-3	TRBJ1-1	AISDNRNTEAF
TRBV6-6	TRBJ2-1	ASSPSRSSYNEQF
TRBV6-1	TRBJ1-1	ASSPVQGHTEAF
TRBV6-1	TRBJ2-5	ASTPGGQNEETQY
TRBV6-5	TRBJ1-2	ASKSENYGYT
TRBV4-3	TRBJ2-3	ASSQEGQLTRDTDTQY
TRBV14	TRBJ1-1	ASSQGQGWGNTEAF
TRBV14	TRBJ2-1	ASSQDFTAAYNEQF
TRBV5-1	TRBJ2-7	ASSPPTGASYEQY